The clone carrying this T cell receptor (beta chain) has ten or more counts. Antigen: not known. The sample belongs to a study of blood T cells in healthy people across ages. Study-wide background: Roughly one uniquely barcoded beta molecule per two T cells was captured.

Using a J-beta primer mix together with a sample-barcoded 5' primer, a second PCR was run for roughly 7 to 11 cycles. TCRdb passed the 5' RACE reads through MiXCR, listing each CDR3 protein once. Among approximately 320,000 distinct CDR3 sequences listed, around 30% were seen once. Study observations and caveats: Diversity estimates drawn from one million T cells were deemed underestimates. The study found TCR beta diversity correlated strongly with naive T cell percentage. A roughly linear age-dependent decrease characterized TCR beta diversity per million T cells.

V lost 5 bases, J lost 5 bases, and 8 bases stayed unmatched. The germline V gene has CDR1 SGHRS and CDR2 YFSETQ. The length of the CDR3 is 15 residues. Sequenced input: blood. This chain joins TRBV5-1 and TRBJ2-5; the match to TRBD2 covers 11 bases. The source of this sequence is a woman between 65 and 79 years old in good health. The CDR3: CASRQGLAEKETQYF. The CDR3 DNA reads TGCGCCAGCAGACAGGGACTAGCGGAGAAGGAGACCCAGTACTTC.